This T cell receptor beta chain comes out of a study of blood T cell repertoires in COVID-19. On the study more broadly: In each case, the material was cDNA or gDNA derived from T cells, B-cell-depleted T cells, or PBMCs.

The protocol was immunoSEQ multiplex PCR, while the TCRdb copy is restricted to in-frame clones and leaves out a portion. The data contain around 180,000 clones, roughly nine tenths of them seen just once; the ten biggest clones take up 20% to 25%. The TCR originated in a man aged 70-80 years with active or convalescent COVID-19. The source material was peripheral blood.

The CDR3 loop reads CASSAGDRVNSPLHF. The DNA for the CDR3 is TGCGCCAGCAGTGCCGGGGACAGGGTAAATTCACCCCTCCACTTT. The rearrangement joins TRBV10-2 to TRBJ1-6; 9 nucleotides agree with TRBD1. The V gene's germline CDR1 is WSHSY and CDR2 SAAADI. Germline trimming cut 4 bases from V and 7 bases from J; bases unmatched to any gene: 5. The CDR3 covers 15 residues.